This T cell receptor (beta chain) was captured by sequencing in a study of T-cell memory formation after mild COVID-19. The CDR3 runs 14 residues. Per the germline V gene, CDR1 is SGHVS and CDR2 is FQNEAQ. J lost 6 bases, V lost 8 bases, and 7 bases had no gene match. This clonotype was counted a few times. Each CDR3 protein gets one entry after TCRdb re-called the 5' RACE reads with MiXCR. The sample holds hundreds of thousands of distinct CDR3 sequences, about a fifth seen once. What was sequenced was PBMCs or a T cell subset sorted from them (not recorded which). This clonotype originated in an adult woman who had mild COVID-19 (a few samples of this study predate the infection). Cell type and time point are not known. The chain couples TRBV7-8 to TRBJ2-1; 10 nucleotides agree with TRBD1. Here the CDR3 reads CASGEGTGANEQFF. In DNA, the CDR3 is TGTGCCAGCGGGGAGGGGACAGGGGCCAATGAGCAGTTCTTC.